This T cell receptor (beta chain) originates from a study of human T cells and chemical hapten exposure. Study context: A 2 cm by 2 cm inner upper arm patch received 2% DPC for sensitization.

Sample time point: pre-sensitization, week 0. Documented treatment: therapeutic diphenylcyclopropenone sensitization with weekly scalp DPC. This clonotype was recorded at least ten times. Per the germline V gene, CDR1 is ENHRY and CDR2 is SYGVKD. The CDR3 consists of 12 residues. V was pared by 8 bases and J by 3 bases, with 2 bases of the junction left unmatched. In TCRdb, the RACE reads were re-called with MiXCR into one record per CDR3 protein. The repertoire holds roughly 380,000 distinct CDR3 sequences, 4.5% to 6% seen once, with about 2.5% in the top ten. The gene calls are TRBV10-3 and TRBJ2-7; 9 bases are shared with TRBD1. The source was whole blood, collected in connection with sensitization to the hapten diphenylcyclopropenone (DPC). This TCR was recovered from a woman between 50 and 59 years old with alopecia areata. Some clones in this sample may be carry-over from other donors' samples. The CDR3: CAIQTGGYEQYF. CDR3 coding DNA: TGTGCCATCCAGACAGGGGGCTACGAGCAGTACTTC.